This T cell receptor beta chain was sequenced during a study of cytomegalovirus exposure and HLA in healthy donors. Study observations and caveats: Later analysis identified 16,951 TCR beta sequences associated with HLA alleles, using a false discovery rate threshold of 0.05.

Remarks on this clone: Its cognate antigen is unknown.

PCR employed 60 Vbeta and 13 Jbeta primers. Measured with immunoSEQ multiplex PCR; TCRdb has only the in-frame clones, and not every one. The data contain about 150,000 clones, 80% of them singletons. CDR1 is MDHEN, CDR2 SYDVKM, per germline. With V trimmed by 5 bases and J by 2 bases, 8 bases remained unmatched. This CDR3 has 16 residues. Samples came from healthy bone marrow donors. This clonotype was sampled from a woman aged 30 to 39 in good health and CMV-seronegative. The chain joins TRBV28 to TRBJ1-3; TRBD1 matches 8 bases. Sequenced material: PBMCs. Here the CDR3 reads CASSPRDRRPGNTIYF. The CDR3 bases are TGTGCCAGCAGTCCGCGGGACAGGCGACCTGGAAACACCATATATTTT.